This is a list of T cell receptor beta chains from one sample in a study of OX40 agonist ivuxolimab in advanced cancers. Profiling relied on immunoSEQ multiplex PCR, and the TCRdb table lists in-frame clones only, not all of them. The sample lists roughly 48,000 clones, about 79% occurring once. Sequencing used CD4+ or CD8+ T cells sorted from blood, obtained in a trial of the OX40 agonist ivuxolimab. Receptor source: an adult with an advanced solid tumor such as melanoma, head and neck, liver or kidney cancer. Both conserved end residues are part of each CDR3. The order of the fields is V gene, CDR3 protein.

TRBV9 CASSVRGSYNEQFF
TRBV4-2 CASSPDLGKEKLFF
TRBV19 CASSIVFPPGADTQYF
TRBV19 CASSIGSDSYEQYF
TRBV7-2 CASSLAGREQYF
TRBV30 CAWSEGLQYGQYF
TRBV30 CAWSRTGAPGGKLFF
TRBV7-9 CASSLGNEQFF
TRBV7-9 CASSLTLGGGRGNTDTQYF
TRBV7-6 CASSLAGGRLAANTQYF
TRBV30 CAWSVGLKKLFF
TRBV6-5 CASRPTGNTEAFF
TRBV6-5 CASSTTGELFF
TRBV11-2 CASSLVTTGTGDGEQYF
TRBV2 CASRGVEYEQYF
TRBV2 CASNILASEETQYF
TRBV11-2 CASRAIAGGSYNEQFF
TRBV18 CASSPPGSSALNTEAFF
TRBV7-2 CASSLGDLSTDTQYF
TRBV20-1 CSARAASTQYF
TRBV2 CASSDDRLSEQFF
TRBV11-2 CASIMRAASTDTQYF
TRBV5-1 CASSGTGGRHETQYF
TRBV2 CASTRRGTGELFF
TRBV2 CASRDSSGREETQYF
TRBV5-1 CASSSGRRQETQYF
TRBV10-1 CASSQLPTGGYNEQFF
TRBV9 CASSEGQGYEQYF
TRBV18 CASSPESGIAHEQYF
TRBV10-2 CASSEPTYTNEKLFF
TRBV2 CASSVRWSSSYNEQFF
TRBV6-4 CASSVQRNTGELFF
TRBV11-3 CASSPHRFWNQPQHF
TRBV5-1 CASSSPGLQETQYF
TRBV11-2 CASSSLGGQETQYF
TRBV6-1 CASSAPRAGVSNEQFF
TRBV6-7 CASSAPLTGDDYEQYF
TRBV30 CAWSVGGNNEKLFF
TRBV5-6 CASSWDSYEQYF
TRBV27 CASSHTSSYNEQFF
TRBV9 CASSVKPGPMNTEAFF
TRBV4-3 CASSQDYHATNEKLFF